The rows below give T cell receptor beta chains drawn from one sample of a study of graft-versus-host responses after intestinal transplantation. Antigens for these TCRs are unknown. Sequencing was performed with immunoSEQ multiplex PCR; in TCRdb, only in-frame clones are kept and a portion is missing. The table lists about 84,000 clones, roughly 90% of them singletons. The sample in question was unstimulated CD4+ T cells sorted from spleen or lymph node cells, obtained before transplant. All receptors derive from a human donor who was the organ donor for an intestinal transplant. Both conserved end residues are part of each CDR3. A D gene is named only where the DNA matches it firmly.

V	D	J	DNA	CDR3
TRBV9	TRBD1	TRBJ2-5	TGTGCCAGCAGCGCCCCATCAGGGGGCCAAGAGACCCAGTACTTC	CASSAPSGGQETQYF
TRBV5-5	-	TRBJ1-5	TGTGCCAGCAGCTTATGGACAGATAATCAGCCCCAGCATTTT	CASSLWTDNQPQHF
TRBV6-1	TRBD1	TRBJ1-2	TGTGCCAGCCTTACAGACAGGGCGCATGGCTACACCTTC	CASLTDRAHGYTF
TRBV11-3	TRBD2	TRBJ2-5	TGTGCCAGCAGCTGGACTAGCGGGGGGAAAGAGACCCAGTACTTC	CASSWTSGGKETQYF
TRBV6-1	-	TRBJ2-1	TGTGCCAGCAGTGTTGTCCGTTATGAGCAGTTCTTC	CASSVVRYEQFF
TRBV20-1	TRBD1	TRBJ2-1	TGCAGCGCATCCAGGGGGTATGAGCAGTTCTTC	CSASRGYEQFF
TRBV30	-	TRBJ1-1	TGTGCCTGGAGTGTTATGAAACCCGCGGAGGCTTTCTTT	CAWSVMKPAEAFF
TRBV25-1	-	TRBJ2-3	TGTGCCAGCAGCAGGACTAGCACAGATACGCAGTATTTT	CASSRTSTDTQYF
TRBV6-5	TRBD1	TRBJ1-2	TGTGCCAGCAGTCGTATCAGGGGGTACTATGGCTACACCTTC	CASSRIRGYYGYTF
TRBV5-1	TRBD2	TRBJ2-7	TGCGCCAGCAGCTTGGATGGGGGGGACCCCTACGAGCAGTACTTC	CASSLDGGDPYEQYF